This T cell receptor beta chain originates from a study of breast tumors, draining lymph nodes, adjacent tissues. Germline assignment: CDR1 MNHEY and CDR2 SVGEGT. The CDR3 runs 14 residues. TCRdb re-called the multiplex PCR reads with MiXCR, one entry per CDR3 protein. The sample records over 200,000 distinct CDR3 sequences, 32% being singletons. Breast cancer patients provided tissue from their axillary draining lymph nodes. This receptor was taken from a female donor with breast cancer. Some clones in this sample may be carry-over from other donors' samples. The sequencing input was axillary lymph node tissue. The chain employs TRBV6-2 or TRBV6-3 and TRBJ1-6; D perhaps matches TRBD1 (5 bases). The J call may not be correct, given that the DNA end is closer to TRBJ1-1. Here the CDR3 reads CASSRDYGGTEAFF. In DNA, the CDR3 is TGTGCCAGCAGTCGCGACTATGGGGGCACTGAAGCTTTCTTT.